These 20 T cell receptor beta chains were sequenced from one sample in a study of vaccination effects on CD4 cells after COVID-19. These receptors are not linked to any known antigen. TCRdb's copy holds only in-frame clones and misses some; the assay was immunoSEQ multiplex PCR. The sample holds approximately 9,800 clones; approximately 76% are singletons and the top ten take 11%. Cultured cells yielded isolated CD4+ T cells after 10 days. Of the BNT162b2 and mRNA-1273 vaccines, participants received two doses of one or the other. This specimen was CD4+ T cells from PBMCs cultured without peptide, taken after COVID-19 vaccination. The source of these receptors is a human donor who received a COVID-19 vaccine.

The rearrangement uses TRBV30 and TRBJ2-7; 12 positions agree with TRBD2. Germline values: CDR1 GTSNPN, CDR2 SVGIG (reference sequence). This CDR3 spans 15 amino acids. V was clipped by 4 bases and J by 2 bases; unmatched bases: 6. CDR3 region: CAWTPSSGRAYEQYF. In DNA, the CDR3 is TGTGCCTGGACTCCATCTAGCGGGAGGGCCTACGAGCAGTACTTC. Supplemented by reference TRBV30 and TRBJ2-7, the full variable domain reads SQTIHQWPATLVQPVGSPLSLECTVEGTSNPNLYWYRQAAGRGLQLLFYSVGIGQISSEVPQNLSASRPQDRQFILSSKKLLLSDSGFYLCAWTPSSGRAYEQYFGPGTRLTVT.

The chain uses TRBV5-1 and TRBJ2-7, with D perhaps TRBD1 (6 bases). Germline V CDR1 and CDR2: SGHRS, YFSETQ. The CDR3 spans 16 residues. V gave up 4 bases and J gave up 2 bases, with 19 bases separating them. CDR3 in amino acids: CASSPPRGRGTYEQYF. DNA of the CDR3: TGCGCCAGCAGCCCCCCTCGGGGCAGGGGAACCTACGAGCAGTACTTC.

This chain connects TRBV24-1 to TRBJ2-1, with 8 bases that match TRBD2. Germline V gene sequence: CDR1 KGHDR, CDR2 SFDVKD. Losses at the gene ends were 3 bases for V and 8 bases for J; bases not matched to a gene: 8. The CDR3 contains 15 residues. CDR3 DNA: TGTGCCACCAGTGATCCAGCGGGAGTCGGTCATGAGCAGTTCTTC. Translating it yields CATSDPAGVGHEQFF.

CDR3 in amino acids: CASSLTNYGYTF. CDR3 bases: TGTGCCAGCTCCCTAACTAACTATGGCTACACCTTC. The V call is TRBV7-2, the J call TRBJ1-2; no definite D call. The germline V gene encodes CDR1 SGHTA and CDR2 FQGNSA. The V and J ends lost 8 bases and 0 bases respectively, with 7 bases between them. There are 12 residues in the CDR3.

The chain links TRBV5-1 to TRBJ2-5; a possible D gene is TRBD2 (6 bases). Germline V gene lookup returns CDR1 SGHRS and CDR2 YFSETQ. Between the trimmed V and J ends, which lost 3 bases and 1 base, there was a span of 13 bases. The length of the CDR3 is 15 residues. CDR3 residues: CASSSGAGTQETQYF. CDR3 nucleotides: TGCGCCAGCAGCTCCGGGGCGGGGACCCAAGAGACCCAGTACTTC.

The CDR3 is CASSWTSGGRYYEQYF. Here the CDR3 DNA reads TGTGCCAGCAGCTGGACTAGCGGGGGTCGGTACTACGAGCAGTACTTC. The chain joins TRBV5-5 to TRBJ2-7, with TRBD2 matching over 13 bases. Germline V gene data show CDR1 as SGHKS and CDR2 as YYEKEE (reference sequence). With 3 bases clipped from V and 3 bases from J, the junction kept 6 bases outside the gene matches. This CDR3 has 16 residues.

The chain is built from TRBV18 and TRBJ2-1, with D perhaps being TRBD1 or TRBD2 (5 bases each). The CDR3 length is 13 residues. V was trimmed by 2 bases and J by 6 bases, leaving 8 bases between them. Germline CDR1 is KGHSH and CDR2 is LQKENI. The chain's CDR3 is CASSPGTSNEQFF. CDR3 in DNA: TGTGCCAGCTCACCAGGGACCTCCAATGAGCAGTTCTTC.

The V gene is TRBV11-3, the J gene TRBJ2-2; D unclear. Trimming shortened V by 1 base and J by 4 bases, and 7 bases separated the two germline ends. The CDR3 totals 14 residues. Germline V gives CDR1 SGHNT, CDR2 YENEEA. This chain's CDR3 is CASSLASFTGELFF. CDR3 bases: TGTGCCAGCAGCTTAGCTTCGTTCACCGGGGAGCTGTTTTTT. Based on the CDR3 plus reference TRBV11-3 and TRBJ2-2, the full variable domain is EAGVVQSPRYKIIEKKQPVAFWCNPISGHNTLYWYLQNLGQGPELLIRYENEEAVDDSQLPKDRFSAERLKGVDSTLKIQPAELGDSAVYLCASSLASFTGELFFGEGSRLTVL.

This clone came up once. The chain employs TRBV2 and TRBJ2-5, with 8 positions matching TRBD1. The length of the CDR3 is 11 residues. V dropped 6 bases and J dropped 9; count of bases not matched to a gene: 3. Germline V gives CDR1 SNHLY, CDR2 FYNNEI. CDR3 DNA sequence: TGTGCCAGCAGGGGACAGGCGGCCCAGTACTTC. It specifies CASRGQAAQYF.

This clone was counted a few times. This chain links TRBV3-1 (or the pseudogene TRBV3-2) with TRBJ2-1, with 10 bases matching TRBD2. V lost 8 bases, J lost 3 bases, and 13 bases stayed unmatched. CDR1 and CDR2 from the germline V gene are LGHDT and YNNKEL (reference sequence). This CDR3 is built from 17 residues. The CDR3 loop is CASRGAPPSGGYNEQFF. The CDR3 DNA is TGTGCCAGCCGCGGGGCACCTCCTAGCGGGGGCTACAATGAGCAGTTCTTC.

The V call is TRBV19, the J call TRBJ1-5; tentative D call: TRBD1 (6 bases). CDR1 is LNHDA, CDR2 SQIVND, per germline (reference sequence). V dropped 6 bases and J dropped 2 bases, with 11 bases sitting between them. The CDR3 runs to 14 residues. The CDR3 nucleotides read TGTGCCAGTAGGCGTGCAGGGGGCAATCAGCCCCAGCATTTT. Protein: CASRRAGGNQPQHF.

The rearrangement joins TRBV2 to TRBJ1-5, with D possibly TRBD1 on 5 matching bases. CDR1 is SNHLY and CDR2 is FYNNEI in the germline V gene. The V end was cut by 6 bases, the J end by 3 bases, with 18 bases between. The CDR3 loop spans 16 amino acids. The CDR3 DNA reads as TGTGCCAGCAGCGGATCGGGGGGGACCGCCAATCAGCCCCAGCATTTT. Amino acid sequence: CASSGSGGTANQPQHF.

The V gene is TRBV29-1, the J gene TRBJ2-5; D is undetermined. Germline loops: CDR1 SQVTM, CDR2 ANQGSEA. The CDR3 is 13 amino acids. The germline V and J ends were trimmed by 2 bases and 1 base, with 8 bases remaining between them. The CDR3 sequence is CSVERSSQETQYF. DNA for the CDR3: TGCAGCGTTGAACGAAGCTCCCAAGAGACCCAGTACTTC.

CDR3 sequence reads: CASSQGSSTGELFF. The CDR3 coding sequence is TGTGCCAGCAGCCAAGGTTCGTCCACCGGGGAGCTGTTTTTT. The gene calls are TRBV3-1 (or the pseudogene TRBV3-2) and TRBJ2-2, with D unresolved. CDR3 length: 14 amino acids. V was clipped by 1 base and J by 4 bases, with 7 bases between them. Germline-derived CDR1 and CDR2 are LGHDT and YNNKEL (reference sequence).

The chain combines TRBV24-1 with TRBJ2-7; D not certain. The germline V and J ends were trimmed by 3 bases and 0 bases, with 8 bases remaining between them. The CDR3 spans 14 residues. Germline-derived CDR1 and CDR2 are KGHDR and SFDVKD. Here the CDR3 DNA reads TGTGCCACCAGTGATGGGCCCCCCTCCTACGAGCAGTACTTC. Protein product: CATSDGPPSYEQYF.

This chain joins TRBV7-3 and TRBJ1-1; D unresolved. Germline V CDR1 and CDR2: SGHTA, FQGTGA. Deletions cut 1 base from V and 1 base from J, with 10 bases between. The CDR3 spans 15 residues. As DNA, the CDR3 is TGTGCCAGCAGCTTAAACGGGTTAAGGAACACTGAAGCTTTCTTT. Translation: CASSLNGLRNTEAFF. Together with reference TRBV7-3 and TRBJ1-1, the CDR3 gives the full variable domain: GAGVSQTPSNKVTEKGKYVELRCDPISGHTALYWYRQSLGQGPEFLIYFQGTGAADDSGLPNDRFFAVRPEGSVSTLKIQRTERGDSAVYLCASSLNGLRNTEAFFGQGTRLTVV.

This clone turned up a few times. The chain employs TRBV18 and TRBJ2-2; a weak D match, TRBD1 (6 bases). The V gene lost 10 bases and the J gene lost 0 bases, with 21 bases spanning the gap. The CDR3 runs to 17 residues. Germline V CDR1 and CDR2: KGHSH, LQKENI. DNA for the CDR3: TGTGCCACCGACCACATCGCGACAGGATCGAACACCGGGGAGCTGTTTTTT. Translation: CATDHIATGSNTGELFF.

The chain is built from TRBV19 and TRBJ1-4; 7 nucleotides align to TRBD1. This CDR3 comprises 13 residues. Germline V lookup: CDR1 LNHDA, CDR2 SQIVND (reference sequence). V shed 5 bases and J 11 bases; nucleotides not matched to a gene: 8. The CDR3 coding sequence is TGTGCCAGTAGTCGACAGGGAGGTCAGAAACTGTTTTTT. As protein: CASSRQGGQKLFF.

V is TRBV15 and J is TRBJ1-3, with TRBD1 as a possible D gene (5 bases). The CDR3 is 19 residues long. Germline lookup yields CDR1 LNHNV and CDR2 YYDKDF (reference sequence). V dropped 5 bases and J dropped 0 bases, with 23 bases sitting between them. Here the CDR3 reads CATSPTSTHRLSSGNTIYF. Here the CDR3 DNA reads TGTGCCACCAGCCCCACAAGCACACACAGGTTGAGCTCTGGAAACACCATATATTTT.

This chain uses TRBV7-2 with TRBJ1-5; D unclear. CDR3 length: 16 amino acids. V gave up 2 bases and J gave up 2 bases, with 13 bases separating them. CDR1 is SGHTA and CDR2 is FQGNSA in the germline V gene. The CDR3 region has the DNA TGTGCCAGCAGCTTATCGGTGAAGATGGGCAATCAGCCCCAGCATTTT. Amino acid sequence: CASSLSVKMGNQPQHF.